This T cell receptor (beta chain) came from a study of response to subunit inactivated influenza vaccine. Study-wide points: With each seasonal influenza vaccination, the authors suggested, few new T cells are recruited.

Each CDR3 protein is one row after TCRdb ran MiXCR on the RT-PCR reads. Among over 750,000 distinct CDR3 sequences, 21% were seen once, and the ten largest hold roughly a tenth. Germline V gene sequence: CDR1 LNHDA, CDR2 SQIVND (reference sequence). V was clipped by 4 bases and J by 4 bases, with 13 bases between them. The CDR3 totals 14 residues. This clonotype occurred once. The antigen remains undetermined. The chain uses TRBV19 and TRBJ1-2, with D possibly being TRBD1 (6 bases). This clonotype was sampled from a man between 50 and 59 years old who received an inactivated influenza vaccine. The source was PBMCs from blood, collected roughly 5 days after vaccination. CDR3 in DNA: TGTGCCAGTAGTACAGGACAGATCCTCTATGGCTACACCTTC. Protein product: CASSTGQILYGYTF.